The clone carrying this T cell receptor (beta chain) was detected only a few times. Its antigen is currently unknown. This specimen belongs to a study of early T cells in non-severe SARS-CoV-2 infection. The CDR3 totals 16 residues. V was clipped by 6 bases and J by 0 bases, with 12 bases between them. A single record per CDR3 protein comes from TCRdb applying MiXCR to the 5' RACE reads. The data hold some 49,000 distinct CDR3 sequences, with roughly 4.5% observed a single time. General observations from the study: Anti-spike CD8 responses were favored by VDJdb matching, which missed private and CD4 specificities.

Source material: whole blood. The J gene is TRBJ1-6, the V gene TRBV12-3 or TRBV12-4, with D perhaps TRBD1 (6 bases). This clonotype was sampled from an adult who was a healthcare worker with PCR-confirmed SARS-CoV-2 infection or an uninfected control (not recorded which). The CDR3 coding sequence is TGTGCCAGCAGCCAGGGGCCGAGCTCCTATAATTCACCCCTCCACTTT. It specifies CASSQGPSSYNSPLHF.